Shown below are 4 T cell receptor beta chains from a single sample sequenced in a study of beta chain features in type 1 diabetes. Study results and caveats: People with Type 1 diabetes carried modestly yet significantly shorter TCRB CDR3s in all four CD4+ subsets.

TCRB transcripts that were expressed got sequenced, as all of the isolated RNA had been reverse transcribed. Assay used: immunoSEQ multiplex PCR; TCRdb lists only in-frame clones, some missing. Counted here are around 150,000 clones, about a tenth occurring once; the ten biggest clones make up 0.4% to 0.55%. These TCRs are of unknown antigen specificity. Input material: central memory CD4+ T cells from blood. All receptors come from a young man with type 1 diabetes.

The V gene is TRBV18, the J gene TRBJ1-5; D is ambiguous. The CDR3 length is 14 residues. Germline assignment: CDR1 KGHSH and CDR2 LQKENI. Trimming cost V 3 bases and J 2 bases, with 8 bases left between them. The CDR3 coding sequence is TGTGCCAGCTCACCCTCTAATGGCAATCAGCCCCAGCATTTT. It specifies CASSPSNGNQPQHF.

The J gene is TRBJ2-6, the V gene TRBV7-3; TRBD2 matches 8 bases. V lost 6 bases to trimming and J lost 1 base; unmatched junction nucleotides: 11. This CDR3 comprises 18 residues. Germline-derived CDR1 and CDR2 are SGHTA and FQGTGA. CDR3 loop: CASSPGGGFTSGANVLTF. The CDR3 coding sequence is TGTGCCAGCAGTCCCGGCGGGGGGTTTACTTCTGGGGCCAACGTCCTGACTTTC.

The CDR3 DNA reads as TGTGCCAGCAAGGAGACAGCCCAAGAGACCCAGTACTTC. Translation: CASKETAQETQYF. The chain employs TRBV27 and TRBJ2-5; a weak D match, TRBD1 (5 bases). The ends were cut back, 7 bases at V and 1 base at J, with 10 bases in the middle. Germline V gives CDR1 MNHEY, CDR2 SMNVEV (reference sequence). The CDR3 covers 13 residues.

Only a few counts were recorded for this clone. The CDR3 DNA is TGTGCCAGCATTGGGACAGGGCCCAATGAGCAGTTCTTC. It specifies CASIGTGPNEQFF. V gene TRBV6-5 combines with J gene TRBJ2-1; TRBD1 aligns across 9 bases. Germline assignment: CDR1 MNHEY and CDR2 SVGAGI. V lost 7 bases and J lost 6; bases outside the gene matches: 4. The CDR3 covers 13 residues.